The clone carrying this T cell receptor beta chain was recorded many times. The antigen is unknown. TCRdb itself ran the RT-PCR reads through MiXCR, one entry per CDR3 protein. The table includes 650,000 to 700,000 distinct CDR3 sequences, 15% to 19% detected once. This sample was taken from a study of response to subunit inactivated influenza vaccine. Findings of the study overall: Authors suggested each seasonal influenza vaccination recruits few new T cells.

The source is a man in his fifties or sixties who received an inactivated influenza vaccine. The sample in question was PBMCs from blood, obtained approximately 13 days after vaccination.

CDR3 region: CATGLVGATYGYTF. CDR3 nucleotides: TGCGCCACTGGGTTGGTGGGGGCCACCTATGGCTACACCTTC. This chain links TRBV10-2 with TRBJ1-2; tentatively, D is TRBD1 (6 bases). From germline, CDR1 is WSHSY and CDR2 SAAADI. The CDR3 covers 14 residues. V gave up 10 bases and J gave up 4 bases, with 19 bases separating them.